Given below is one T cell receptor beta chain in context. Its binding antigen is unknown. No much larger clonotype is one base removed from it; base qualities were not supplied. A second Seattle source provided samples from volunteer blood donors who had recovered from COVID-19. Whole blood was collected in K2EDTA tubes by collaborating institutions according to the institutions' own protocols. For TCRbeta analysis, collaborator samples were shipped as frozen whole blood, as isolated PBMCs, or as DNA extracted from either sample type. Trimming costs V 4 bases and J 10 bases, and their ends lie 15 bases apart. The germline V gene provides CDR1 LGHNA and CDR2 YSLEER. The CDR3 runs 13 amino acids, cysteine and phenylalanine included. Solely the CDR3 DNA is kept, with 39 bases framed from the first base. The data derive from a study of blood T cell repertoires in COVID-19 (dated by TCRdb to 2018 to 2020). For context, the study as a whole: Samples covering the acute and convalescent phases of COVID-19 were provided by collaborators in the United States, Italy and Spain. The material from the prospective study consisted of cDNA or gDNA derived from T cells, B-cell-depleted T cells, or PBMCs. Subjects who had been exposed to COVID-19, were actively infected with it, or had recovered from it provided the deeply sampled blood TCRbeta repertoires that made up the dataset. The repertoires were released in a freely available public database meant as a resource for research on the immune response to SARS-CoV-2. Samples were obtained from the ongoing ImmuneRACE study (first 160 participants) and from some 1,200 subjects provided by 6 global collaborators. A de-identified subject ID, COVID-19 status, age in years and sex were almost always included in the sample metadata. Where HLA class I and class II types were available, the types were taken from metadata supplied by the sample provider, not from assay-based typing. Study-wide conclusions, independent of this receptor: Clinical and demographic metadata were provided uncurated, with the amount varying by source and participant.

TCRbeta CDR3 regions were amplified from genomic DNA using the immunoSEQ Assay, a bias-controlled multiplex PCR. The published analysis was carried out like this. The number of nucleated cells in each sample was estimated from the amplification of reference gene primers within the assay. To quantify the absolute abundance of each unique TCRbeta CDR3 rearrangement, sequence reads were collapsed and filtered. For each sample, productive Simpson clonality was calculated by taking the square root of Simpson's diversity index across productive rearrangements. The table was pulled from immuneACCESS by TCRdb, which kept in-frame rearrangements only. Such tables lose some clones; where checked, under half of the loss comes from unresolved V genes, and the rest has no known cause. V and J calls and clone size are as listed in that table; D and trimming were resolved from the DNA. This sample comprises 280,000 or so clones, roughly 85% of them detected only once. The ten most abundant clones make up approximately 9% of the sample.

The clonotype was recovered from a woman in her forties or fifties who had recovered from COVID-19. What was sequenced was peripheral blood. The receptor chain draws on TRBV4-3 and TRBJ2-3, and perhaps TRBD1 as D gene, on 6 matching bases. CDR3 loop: CASSPDGAGAQYF. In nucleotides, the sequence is TGCGCCAGCAGCCCCGACGGGGCAGGGGCGCAGTATTTT.